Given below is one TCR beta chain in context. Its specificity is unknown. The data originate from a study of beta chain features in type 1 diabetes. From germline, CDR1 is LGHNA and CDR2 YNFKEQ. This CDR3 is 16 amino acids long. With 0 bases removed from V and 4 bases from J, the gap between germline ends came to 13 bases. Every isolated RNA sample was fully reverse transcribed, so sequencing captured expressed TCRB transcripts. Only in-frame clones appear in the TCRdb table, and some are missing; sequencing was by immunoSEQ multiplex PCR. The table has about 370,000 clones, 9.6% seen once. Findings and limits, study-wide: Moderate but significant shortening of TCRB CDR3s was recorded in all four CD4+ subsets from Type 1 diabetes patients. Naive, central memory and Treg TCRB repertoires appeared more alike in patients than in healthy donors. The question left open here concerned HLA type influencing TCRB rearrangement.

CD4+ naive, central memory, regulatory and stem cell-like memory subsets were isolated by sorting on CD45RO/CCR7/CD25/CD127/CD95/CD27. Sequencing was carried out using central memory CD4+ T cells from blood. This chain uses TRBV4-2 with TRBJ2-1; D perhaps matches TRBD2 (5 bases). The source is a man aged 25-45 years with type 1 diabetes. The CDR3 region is CASSQDQAAGYNEQFF. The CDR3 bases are TGTGCCAGCAGCCAAGATCAAGCGGCCGGGTACAATGAGCAGTTCTTC.